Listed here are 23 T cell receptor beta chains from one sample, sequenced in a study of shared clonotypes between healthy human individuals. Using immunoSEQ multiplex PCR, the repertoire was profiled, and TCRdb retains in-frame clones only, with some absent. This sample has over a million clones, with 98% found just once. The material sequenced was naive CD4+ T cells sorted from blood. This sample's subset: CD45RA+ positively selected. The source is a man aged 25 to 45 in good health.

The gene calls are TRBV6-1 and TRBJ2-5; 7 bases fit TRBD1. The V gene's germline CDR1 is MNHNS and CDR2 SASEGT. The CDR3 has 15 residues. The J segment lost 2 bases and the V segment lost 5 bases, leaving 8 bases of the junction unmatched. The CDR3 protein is CASSPPRTGQETQYF. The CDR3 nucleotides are TGTGCCAGCAGTCCCCCACGGACAGGACAAGAGACCCAGTACTTC.

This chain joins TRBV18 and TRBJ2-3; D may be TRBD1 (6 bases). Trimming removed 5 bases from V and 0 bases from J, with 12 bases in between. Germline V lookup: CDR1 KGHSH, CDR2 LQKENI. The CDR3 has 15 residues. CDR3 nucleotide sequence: TGTGCCAGCTCAGCGACAGGCCCGAGCACAGATACGCAGTATTTT. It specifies CASSATGPSTDTQYF.

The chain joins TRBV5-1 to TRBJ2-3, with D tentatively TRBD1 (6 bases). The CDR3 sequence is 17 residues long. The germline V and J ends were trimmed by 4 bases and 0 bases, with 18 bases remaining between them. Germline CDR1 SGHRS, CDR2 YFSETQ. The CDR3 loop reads CASSPWGQDSSTDTQYF. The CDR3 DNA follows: TGCGCCAGCAGCCCTTGGGGGCAGGACTCTAGCACAGATACGCAGTATTTT.

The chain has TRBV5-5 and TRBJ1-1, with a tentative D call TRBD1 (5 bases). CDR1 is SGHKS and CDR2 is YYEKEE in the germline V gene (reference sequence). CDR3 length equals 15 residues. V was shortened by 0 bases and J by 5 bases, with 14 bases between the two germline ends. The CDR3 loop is CASSLVAGSMTEAFF. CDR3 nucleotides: TGTGCCAGCAGCTTGGTGGCAGGGTCAATGACTGAAGCTTTCTTT.

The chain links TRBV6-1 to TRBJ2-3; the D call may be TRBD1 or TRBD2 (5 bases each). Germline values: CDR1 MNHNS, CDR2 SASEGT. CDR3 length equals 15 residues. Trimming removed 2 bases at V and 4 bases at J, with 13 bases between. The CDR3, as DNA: TGTGCCAGCAGTGAATGGGGCGAGGGGTCAGATACGCAGTATTTT. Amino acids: CASSEWGEGSDTQYF.

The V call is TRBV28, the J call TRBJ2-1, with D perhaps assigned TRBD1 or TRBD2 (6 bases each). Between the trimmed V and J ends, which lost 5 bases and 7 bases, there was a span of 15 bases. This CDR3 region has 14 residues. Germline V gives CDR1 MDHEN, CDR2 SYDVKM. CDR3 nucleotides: TGTGCCAGCAGTCCCGGGGGCAGCCCTAATGAGCAGTTCTTC. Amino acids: CASSPGGSPNEQFF.

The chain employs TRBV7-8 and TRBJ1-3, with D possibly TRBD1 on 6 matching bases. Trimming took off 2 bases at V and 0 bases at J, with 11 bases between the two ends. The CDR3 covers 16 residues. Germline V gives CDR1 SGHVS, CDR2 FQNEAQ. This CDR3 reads CASSLTGTNSGNTIYF. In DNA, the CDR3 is TGTGCCAGCAGCTTAACAGGGACAAACTCTGGAAACACCATATATTTT.

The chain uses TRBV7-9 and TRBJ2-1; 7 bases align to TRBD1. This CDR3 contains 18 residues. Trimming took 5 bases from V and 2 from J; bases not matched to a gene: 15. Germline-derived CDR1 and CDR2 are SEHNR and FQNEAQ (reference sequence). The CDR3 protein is CASSRRGQSHYPYNEQFF. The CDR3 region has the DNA TGTGCCAGCAGCCGAAGGGGACAGTCCCATTATCCCTACAATGAGCAGTTCTTC. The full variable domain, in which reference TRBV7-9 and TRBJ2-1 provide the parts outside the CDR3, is DTGVSQNPRHKITKRGQNVTFRCDPISEHNRLYWYRQTLGQGPEFLTYFQNEAQLEKSRLLSDRFSAERPKGSFSTLEIQRTEQGDSAMYLCASSRRGQSHYPYNEQFFGPGTRLTVL.

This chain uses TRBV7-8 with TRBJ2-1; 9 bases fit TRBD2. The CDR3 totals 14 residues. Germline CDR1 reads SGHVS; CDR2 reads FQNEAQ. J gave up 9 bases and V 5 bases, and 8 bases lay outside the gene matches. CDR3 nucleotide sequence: TGTGCCAGCAGCCGAGGGGGACTAGCTTCTGAGCAGTTCTTC. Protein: CASSRGGLASEQFF. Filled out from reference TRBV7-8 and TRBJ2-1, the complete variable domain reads GAGVSQSPRYKVAKRGQDVALRCDPISGHVSLFWYQQALGQGPEFLTYFQNEAQLDKSGLPSDRFFAERPEGSVSTLKIQRTQQEDSAVYLCASSRGGLASEQFFGPGTRLTVL.

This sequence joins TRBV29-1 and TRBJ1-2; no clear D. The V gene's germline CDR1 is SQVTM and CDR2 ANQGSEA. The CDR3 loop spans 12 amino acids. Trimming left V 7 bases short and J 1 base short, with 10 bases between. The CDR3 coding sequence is TGCAGCGCTGCCACGAATAACTATGGCTACACCTTC. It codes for CSAATNNYGYTF.

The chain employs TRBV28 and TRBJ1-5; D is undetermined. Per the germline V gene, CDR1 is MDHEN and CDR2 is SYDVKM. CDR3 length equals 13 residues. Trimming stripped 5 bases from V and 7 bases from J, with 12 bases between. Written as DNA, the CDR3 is TGTGCCAGCAGTGGCTCGGCTTACCAGCCCCAGCATTTT. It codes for CASSGSAYQPQHF. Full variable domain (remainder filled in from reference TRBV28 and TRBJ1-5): DVKVTQSSRYLVKRTGEKVFLECVQDMDHENMFWYRQDPGLGLRLIYFSYDVKMKEKGDIPEGYSVSREKKERFSLILESASTNQTSMYLCASSGSAYQPQHFGDGTRLSIL.

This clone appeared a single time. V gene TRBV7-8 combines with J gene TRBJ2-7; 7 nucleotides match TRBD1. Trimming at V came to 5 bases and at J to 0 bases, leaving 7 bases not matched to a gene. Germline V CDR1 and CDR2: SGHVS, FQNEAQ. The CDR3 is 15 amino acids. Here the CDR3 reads CASSAFWDSSYEQYF. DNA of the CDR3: TGTGCCAGCAGCGCCTTTTGGGACAGCTCCTACGAGCAGTACTTC.

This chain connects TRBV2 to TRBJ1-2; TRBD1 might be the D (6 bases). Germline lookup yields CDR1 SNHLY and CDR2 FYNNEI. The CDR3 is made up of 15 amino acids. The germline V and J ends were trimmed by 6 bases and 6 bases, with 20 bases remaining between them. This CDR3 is CASRDPWGGRDGYTF. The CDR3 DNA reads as TGTGCCAGCAGGGACCCCTGGGGGGGCCGGGATGGCTACACCTTC.

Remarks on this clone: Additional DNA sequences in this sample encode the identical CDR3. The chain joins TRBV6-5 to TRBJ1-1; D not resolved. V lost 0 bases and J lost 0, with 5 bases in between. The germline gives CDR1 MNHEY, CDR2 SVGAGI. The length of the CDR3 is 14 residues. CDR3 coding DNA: TGTGCCAGCAGTTACTCCGAATTGAACACTGAAGCTTTCTTT. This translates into CASSYSELNTEAFF.

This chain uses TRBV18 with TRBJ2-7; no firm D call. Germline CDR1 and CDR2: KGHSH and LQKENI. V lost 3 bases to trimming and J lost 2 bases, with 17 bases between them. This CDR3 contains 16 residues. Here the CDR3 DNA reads TGTGCCAGCTCACCGTCAAGGGCGCGGTCAGCCTACGAGCAGTACTTC. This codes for CASSPSRARSAYEQYF. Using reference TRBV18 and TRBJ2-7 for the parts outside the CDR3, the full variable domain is NAGVMQNPRHLVRRRGQEARLRCSPMKGHSHVYWYRQLPEEGLKFMVYLQKENIIDESGMPKERFSAEFPKEGPSILRIQQVVRGDSAAYFCASSPSRARSAYEQYFGPGTRLTVT.

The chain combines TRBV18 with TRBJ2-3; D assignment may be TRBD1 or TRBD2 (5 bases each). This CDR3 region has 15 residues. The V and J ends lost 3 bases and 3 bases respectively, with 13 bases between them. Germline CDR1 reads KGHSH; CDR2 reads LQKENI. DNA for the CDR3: TGTGCCAGCTCACCGAGGGGCAGGGAAACAGATACGCAGTATTTT. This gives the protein CASSPRGRETDTQYF.

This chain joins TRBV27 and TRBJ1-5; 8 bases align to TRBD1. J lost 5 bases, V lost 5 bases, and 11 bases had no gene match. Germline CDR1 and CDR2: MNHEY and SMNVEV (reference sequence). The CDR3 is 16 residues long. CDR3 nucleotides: TGTGCCAGCAGTCTCAAGAGGACAGGGATGGATCAGCCCCAGCATTTT. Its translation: CASSLKRTGMDQPQHF.

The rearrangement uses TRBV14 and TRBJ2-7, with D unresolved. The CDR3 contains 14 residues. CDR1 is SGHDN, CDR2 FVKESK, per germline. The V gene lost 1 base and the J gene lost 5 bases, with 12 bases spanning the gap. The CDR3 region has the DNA TGTGCCAGCAGCCAAGCTTCCGGGTTGGACGAGCAGTACTTC. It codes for CASSQASGLDEQYF.

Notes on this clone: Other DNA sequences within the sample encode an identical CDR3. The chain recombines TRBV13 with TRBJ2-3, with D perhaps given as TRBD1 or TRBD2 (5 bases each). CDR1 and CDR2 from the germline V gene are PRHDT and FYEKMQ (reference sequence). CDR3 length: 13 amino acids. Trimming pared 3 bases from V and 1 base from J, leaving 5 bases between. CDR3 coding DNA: TGTGCCAGCAGCTTGGGGGGCACAGATACGCAGTATTTT. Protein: CASSLGGTDTQYF.

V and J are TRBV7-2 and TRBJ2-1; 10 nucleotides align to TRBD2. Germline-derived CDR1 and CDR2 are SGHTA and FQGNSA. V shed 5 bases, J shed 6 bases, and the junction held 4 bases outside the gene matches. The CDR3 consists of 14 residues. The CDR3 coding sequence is TGTGCCAGCAGCACCAGACTAGCGGGCAATGAGCAGTTCTTC. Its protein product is CASSTRLAGNEQFF.

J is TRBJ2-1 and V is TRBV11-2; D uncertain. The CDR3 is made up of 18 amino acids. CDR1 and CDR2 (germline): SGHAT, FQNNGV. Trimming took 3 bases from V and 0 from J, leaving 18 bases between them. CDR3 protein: CASSFSPRPTYSYNEQFF. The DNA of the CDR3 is TGTGCCAGCAGCTTTTCGCCTAGACCAACCTACTCCTACAATGAGCAGTTCTTC.

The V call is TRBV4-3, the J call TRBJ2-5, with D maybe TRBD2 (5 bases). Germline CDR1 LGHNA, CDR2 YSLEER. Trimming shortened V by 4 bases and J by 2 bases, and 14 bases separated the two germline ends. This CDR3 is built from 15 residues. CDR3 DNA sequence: TGCGCCAGCAGCCGACACCAGCGGTTACAAGAGACCCAGTACTTC. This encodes CASSRHQRLQETQYF.

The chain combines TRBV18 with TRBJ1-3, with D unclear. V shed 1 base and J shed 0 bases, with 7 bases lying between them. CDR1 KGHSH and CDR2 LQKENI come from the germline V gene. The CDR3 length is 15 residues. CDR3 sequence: CASSPLDISGNTIYF. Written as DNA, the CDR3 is TGTGCCAGCTCACCACTAGACATCTCTGGAAACACCATATATTTT.